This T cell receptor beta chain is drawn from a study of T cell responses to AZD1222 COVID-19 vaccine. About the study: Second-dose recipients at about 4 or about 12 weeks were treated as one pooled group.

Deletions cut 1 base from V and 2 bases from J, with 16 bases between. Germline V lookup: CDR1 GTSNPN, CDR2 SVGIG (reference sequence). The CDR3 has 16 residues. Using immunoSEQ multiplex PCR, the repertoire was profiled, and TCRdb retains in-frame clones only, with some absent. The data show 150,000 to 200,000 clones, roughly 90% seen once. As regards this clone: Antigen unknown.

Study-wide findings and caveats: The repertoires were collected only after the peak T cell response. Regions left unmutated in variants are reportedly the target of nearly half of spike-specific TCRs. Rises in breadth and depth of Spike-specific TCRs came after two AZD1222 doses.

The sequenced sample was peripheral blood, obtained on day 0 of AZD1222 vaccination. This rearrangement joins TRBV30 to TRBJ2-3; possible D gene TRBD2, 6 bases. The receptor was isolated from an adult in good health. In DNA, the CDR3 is TGTGCCTGGAGTGCCGGAGGGAGGCTATACACAGATACGCAGTATTTT. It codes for CAWSAGGRLYTDTQYF.